This paragraph reports one T cell receptor beta chain. The data derive from a study of blood T cell repertoires in COVID-19. Study as a whole: Some COVID-19 samples were acute and others convalescent; all came from the United States, Italy and Spain. Nucleic acid was either cDNA or gDNA, and it came from T cells, B-cell-depleted T cells, or PBMCs.

In the original processing: Amplifying reference gene primers gave estimates of nucleated cell counts. Assay: immunoSEQ multiplex PCR; the TCRdb copy retains only in-frame clones and omits some. V, J and clone size reflect that table, while D and trimming were determined from the DNA. The repertoire consists of over 85,000 clones, with 87% occurring once and the leading ten covering 4.5% to 6%. This clonotype was sampled from a woman older than 75 with acute or convalescent COVID-19. Input material: peripheral blood.

The CDR3 region has the DNA TGTGCCAGCAGTTACTCCTTCCAGGAAGCTTTCTTT. Its translation is CASSYSFQEAFF. This rearrangement joins TRBV6-6 to TRBJ1-1, with D unresolved. CDR3 length equals 12 residues. Looked up from germline, CDR1 is MNHNY and CDR2 is SVGAGI (reference sequence). V was trimmed by 0 bases and J by 8 bases, leaving 7 bases between them.